These 15 T cell receptor beta chains came from one sample sequenced in a study of T-cell memory formation after mild COVID-19. A single record per CDR3 protein comes from TCRdb applying MiXCR to the 5' RACE reads. The sample includes about 400,000 distinct CDR3 sequences, more than 20% seen only once; the top ten take around 9%. Sequences were obtained from PBMCs or a T cell subset sorted from them (not recorded which). These receptors came from an adult woman who had mild COVID-19 (a few samples of this study predate the infection). Cell type and time point are not known.

The chain recombines TRBV6-5 with TRBJ1-2; 10 positions agree with TRBD1. Germline V gene sequence: CDR1 MNHEY, CDR2 SVGAGI. This CDR3 region has 17 residues. V lost 6 bases to trimming and J lost 5 bases; unmatched junction nucleotides: 15. Here the CDR3 DNA reads TGTGCCAGCAGGCAACTTCTTCTGGGACAGGGGACTTATGGCTACACCTTC. This translates into CASRQLLLGQGTYGYTF.

V usage is TRBV12-3 or TRBV12-4 and J usage is TRBJ2-5; weak D call: TRBD2 (6 bases). The CDR3 runs to 13 residues. Trimming cost V 3 bases and J 5 bases, with 10 bases left between them. CDR3 in DNA: TGTGCCAGCAGTTTCGGGGAGGCGGAGACCCAGTACTTC. Translated, it gives CASSFGEAETQYF.

This CDR3 is CASRSDRVGTEAFF. The CDR3 bases are TGTGCCAGCAGATCAGACAGGGTAGGCACTGAAGCTTTCTTT. J is TRBJ1-1 and V is TRBV27; TRBD1 aligns across 7 bases. Losses at the gene ends were 6 bases for V and 4 bases for J; bases not matched to a gene: 8. CDR1 MNHEY and CDR2 SMNVEV come from the germline V gene (reference sequence). The CDR3 has 14 amino acids.

Only a few counts were recorded for this clonotype. V is TRBV6-6 and J is TRBJ1-1; D is unclear. Per germline, CDR1 MNHNY and CDR2 SVGAGI (reference sequence). V lost 10 bases, J lost 1 base, and 13 bases lay in between. The CDR3 totals 13 residues. In DNA form, the CDR3 reads TGTGCCACCTCGGATGGGAAGAACACTGAAGCTTTCTTT. It codes for CATSDGKNTEAFF.

This chain connects TRBV4-2 to TRBJ2-5, with 11 bases fitting TRBD2. The CDR3 has 16 residues. The germline V gene has CDR1 LGHNA and CDR2 YNFKEQ. V lost 2 bases and J lost 4; bases outside the gene matches: 6. The CDR3 here is CASSQTGTSGGETQYF. The CDR3 bases are TGTGCCAGCAGCCAAACCGGGACTAGCGGCGGAGAGACCCAGTACTTC.

This clonotype has more than one count but fewer than ten. The V gene is TRBV3-1, the J gene TRBJ1-3; the D is unclear. In germline, CDR1 is LGHDT, CDR2 YNNKEL (reference sequence). Deletions cut 1 base from V and 4 bases from J, with 11 bases between. The CDR3 length is 15 residues. In nucleotides, the CDR3 is TGTGCCAGCAGCCAAGCGGGTTCTCAGGGAAACACCATATATTTT. This gives the protein CASSQAGSQGNTIYF.

There are a few counts of this clonotype. The rearrangement joins TRBV7-7 to TRBJ2-5; no firm D call. CDR1 is SSHAT and CDR2 is FNYEAQ in the germline V gene (reference sequence). This CDR3 comprises 16 residues. Trimming took off 1 base at V and 4 bases at J, with 16 bases between the two ends. The DNA for the CDR3 is TGTGCCAGCAGCTTAGGGCCGACGGATCGTCGAGAGACCCAGTACTTC. Translation: CASSLGPTDRRETQYF.

The chain employs TRBV12-3 or TRBV12-4 and TRBJ2-1; 11 positions match TRBD2. V lost 3 bases and J lost 0; bases outside the gene matches: 7. This CDR3 region has 18 residues. The CDR3 coding sequence is TGTGCCAGCAGTTTGGGACTAGCGGAGCCCCACTCCTACAATGAGCAGTTCTTC. It is translated as CASSLGLAEPHSYNEQFF.

The chain combines TRBV24-1 with TRBJ1-2; a weak D match, TRBD1 (5 bases). This CDR3 contains 14 residues. V was clipped by 3 bases and J by 4 bases, with 11 bases between them. Germline CDR1 KGHDR, CDR2 SFDVKD. As DNA, the CDR3 is TGTGCCACCAGTGATCTCGACAGTCGCTATGGCTACACCTTC. Protein product: CATSDLDSRYGYTF.

This clonotype has only a few counts. The chain couples TRBV12-3 or TRBV12-4 to TRBJ2-7, with 11 positions matching TRBD2. V lost 5 bases and J lost 3; bases outside the gene matches: 9. The length of the CDR3 is 16 residues. CDR3: CASSVLGTSGSYEQYF. Written as DNA, the CDR3 is TGTGCCAGCAGTGTCTTGGGGACTAGCGGAAGCTACGAGCAGTACTTC.

The chain links TRBV5-1 to TRBJ1-1, with D hard to call. Germline V gene sequence: CDR1 SGHRS, CDR2 YFSETQ. V dropped 0 bases and J dropped 1 base, with 7 bases sitting between them. The CDR3 extends over 14 amino acids. The CDR3 region is CASSLGAENTEAFF. The CDR3 bases are TGCGCCAGCAGCTTGGGCGCAGAGAACACTGAAGCTTTCTTT. The entire variable domain, with the rest obtained from reference TRBV5-1 and TRBJ1-1, is as follows: KAGVTQTPRYLIKTRGQQVTLSCSPISGHRSVSWYQQTPGQGLQFLFEYFSETQRNKGNFPGRFSGRQFSNSRSEMNVSTLELGDSALYLCASSLGAENTEAFFGQGTRLTVV.

This clonotype was picked up many times. V and J are TRBV7-8 and TRBJ1-1, with TRBD1 matching 7 bases. Germline values: CDR1 SGHVS, CDR2 FQNEAQ. V lost 5 bases and J lost 1; bases outside the gene matches: 4. The CDR3 is made up of 14 amino acids. CDR3 amino acids: CASSADRRNTEAFF. CDR3 nucleotides: TGTGCCAGCAGCGCGGACAGGAGGAACACTGAAGCTTTCTTT.

V and J are TRBV24-1 and TRBJ2-2; D is undetermined. The CDR3 is 13 residues long. The germline gives CDR1 KGHDR, CDR2 SFDVKD. The germline V and J ends were trimmed by 11 bases and 1 base, with 10 bases remaining between them. The CDR3 is CAISGWNTGELFF. In DNA, the CDR3 is TGTGCCATCTCAGGTTGGAACACCGGGGAGCTGTTTTTT.

The V call is TRBV7-2, the J call TRBJ2-5, with a weak D call TRBD2 (5 bases). The CDR3 has 14 amino acids. The germline gives CDR1 SGHTA, CDR2 FQGNSA. V was shortened by 5 bases and J by 5 bases, with 15 bases between the two germline ends. The CDR3 DNA follows: TGTGCCAGCAGCCCGTTCAGCGCGGGCGAGACCCAGTACTTC. It yields the protein CASSPFSAGETQYF. The entire variable domain, with the rest obtained from reference TRBV7-2 and TRBJ2-5, is as follows: GAGVSQSPSNKVTEKGKDVELRCDPISGHTALYWYRQSLGQGLEFLIYFQGNSAPDKSGLPSDRFSAERTGGSVSTLTIQRTQQEDSAVYLCASSPFSAGETQYFGPGTRLLVL.

This sequence joins TRBV7-6 and TRBJ2-7; D is uncertain. The CDR3 sequence is 11 residues long. Germline CDR1 and CDR2: SGHVS and FNYEAQ. Trimming took 5 bases from V and 6 from J, leaving 8 bases between them. The CDR3 spells CASSTYSEQYF. For the CDR3, the DNA is TGTGCCAGCAGCACATACTCCGAGCAGTACTTC. The full variable domain, rest sourced from reference TRBV7-6 and TRBJ2-7, is GAGVSQSPRYKVTKRGQDVALRCDPISGHVSLYWYRQALGQGPEFLTYFNYEAQQDKSGLPNDRFSAERPEGSISTLTIQRTEQRDSAMYRCASSTYSEQYFGPGTRLTVT.